Sequencing of this T cell receptor beta chain was carried out in a study of T cells in Graves' hyperthyroidism and ophthalmopathy. The CDR3 sequence is 13 residues long. Germline lookup yields CDR1 SEHNR and CDR2 FQNEAQ (reference sequence). V gave up 0 bases and J gave up 6 bases, with 9 bases separating them. Overall study results and limits: Stable hyperthyroidism was separated from ophthalmopathy by a model based on 13 V-J features.

This clonotype was observed a handful of times. The antigen remains unidentified. The definition of stable Graves' hyperthyroidism was no ophthalmopathy progression within 18 months. The CDR3 regions of TCR beta were amplified from RNA transcripts. HTBI primers drove first-round RT-PCR of the TCR CDR3. TCRdb called the multiplex PCR reads again in MiXCR, with one record for every CDR3 protein. The repertoire consists of hundreds of thousands of distinct CDR3 sequences, with less than 15% occurring once and the leading ten covering 10%. The V and J genes are TRBV7-9 and TRBJ2-7, with a weak D call TRBD2 (5 bases). This sequence was found in a woman aged 18-29 years with Graves' hyperthyroidism. The specimen sequenced was blood. The CDR3: CASSLAERGEQYF. In DNA form, the CDR3 reads TGTGCCAGCAGCTTAGCGGAACGGGGCGAGCAGTACTTC.